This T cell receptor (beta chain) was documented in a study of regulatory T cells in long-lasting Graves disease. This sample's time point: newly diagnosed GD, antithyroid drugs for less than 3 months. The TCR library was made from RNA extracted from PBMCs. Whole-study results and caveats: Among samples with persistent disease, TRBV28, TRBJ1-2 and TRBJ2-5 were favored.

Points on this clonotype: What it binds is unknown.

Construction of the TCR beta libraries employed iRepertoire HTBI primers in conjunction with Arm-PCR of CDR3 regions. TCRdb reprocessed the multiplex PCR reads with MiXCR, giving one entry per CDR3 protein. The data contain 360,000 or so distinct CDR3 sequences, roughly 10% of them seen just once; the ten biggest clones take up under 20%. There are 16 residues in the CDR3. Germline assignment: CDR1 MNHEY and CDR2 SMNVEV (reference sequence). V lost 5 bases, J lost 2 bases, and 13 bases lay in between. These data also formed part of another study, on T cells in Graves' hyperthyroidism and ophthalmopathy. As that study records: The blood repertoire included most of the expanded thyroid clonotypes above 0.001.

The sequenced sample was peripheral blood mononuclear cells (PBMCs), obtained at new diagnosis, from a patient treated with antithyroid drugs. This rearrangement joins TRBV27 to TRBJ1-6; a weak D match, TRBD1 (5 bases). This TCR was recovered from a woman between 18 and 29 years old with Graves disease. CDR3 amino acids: CASSTTARPYNSPLHF. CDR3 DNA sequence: TGTGCCAGCAGTACGACAGCCAGGCCCTATAATTCACCCCTCCACTTT.